The sequence of this TCR beta chain was determined in a study of long-term antiretroviral therapy in people with HIV. The V gene lost 1 base and the J gene lost 3 bases, with 14 bases spanning the gap. The CDR3 spans 16 residues. Germline V CDR1 and CDR2: LGHNA, YNFKEQ. Researchers ran immunoSEQ v3.0 at survey level. Clones were read by immunoSEQ multiplex PCR, and TCRdb kept only the in-frame ones, dropping some. The table shows approximately 13,000 clones, with 84% occurring only once. The V call is TRBV4-2, the J call TRBJ2-3; possibly TRBD2 for D (7 bases). This clonotype originated in a man aged 30 to 45 with HIV. Sequencing was performed on unsorted PBMCs, taken 0.4 years after starting antiretroviral therapy. CDR3 sequence reads: CASSQVRGAETDTQYF. The CDR3 DNA reads as TGTGCCAGCAGCCAAGTTCGGGGGGCTGAGACAGATACGCAGTATTTT.